This TCR beta chain emerged from a study of shared clonotypes between healthy human individuals. Profiled with immunoSEQ multiplex PCR; TCRdb holds only in-frame clones, not every one. The repertoire holds millions of clones, with about 92% as singletons. The CDR3 contains 11 residues. The germline CDR1 and CDR2 sequences are MDHEN and SYDVKM. Trimming shortened V by 6 bases and J by 7 bases, and 9 bases separated the two germline ends. This receptor was obtained from a man aged 18 to 30 in good health. Some clones in this sample may be carry-over from other donors' samples. The sequenced material came from naive CD4+ T cells from PBMCs. Subset defined: CD45RA+ positively selected. The chain carries TRBV28 and TRBJ2-5; no definite D call. DNA for the CDR3: TGTGCCAGCAGGCAGATGGGGACCCAGTACTTC. The encoded protein is CASRQMGTQYF.